The rows below give T cell receptor beta chains drawn from one sample of a study of T cells in Graves' hyperthyroidism and ophthalmopathy. TCRdb recomputed calls from the multiplex PCR reads with MiXCR, one row per CDR3 protein. The table lists some 490,000 distinct CDR3 sequences, approximately 23% of them singletons. The specimen was blood. Every receptor here comes from a woman aged 70-85 years with Graves' ophthalmopathy. CDR3s include the opening cysteine and the closing phenylalanine or tryptophan. Fields, in order: CDR3 protein, CDR3 DNA, clone size, D gene, J gene, V gene, CDR3 length. A D gene is named only where the DNA matches it firmly. Size is omitted from some rows. Given values are once, few, many or a class for expanded clones.

CDR3aa: CAISEKGFEQFF; CDR3nt: TGTGCCATCAGTGAGAAGGGTTTTGAGCAGTTCTTC; abundance: few; d_gene: NA; j_gene: TRBJ2-1; v_gene: TRBV10-3; len: 12
CDR3aa: CASSFGPSYNEQFF; CDR3nt: TGTGCCAGCAGTTTTGGACCATCTTACAATGAGCAGTTCTTC; abundance: NA; d_gene: NA; j_gene: TRBJ2-1; v_gene: TRBV12-3/TRBV12-4; len: 14
CDR3aa: CASSYSGTTEAFF; CDR3nt: TGTGCCAGCAGTTACTCAGGGACCACTGAAGCTTTCTTT; abundance: many; d_gene: NA; j_gene: TRBJ1-1; v_gene: TRBV6-5; len: 13
CDR3aa: CASSHPSGRYNEQFF; CDR3nt: TGTGCCAGCAGCCACCCTAGCGGGAGATACAATGAGCAGTTCTTC; abundance: few; d_gene: TRBD2; j_gene: TRBJ2-1; v_gene: TRBV3-1; len: 15
CDR3aa: CASKVQLTSGNTIYF; CDR3nt: TGTGCCAGTAAAGTACAGTTGACCTCTGGAAACACCATATATTTT; abundance: NA; d_gene: NA; j_gene: TRBJ1-3; v_gene: TRBV19; len: 15
CDR3aa: CASSPIPLSGANTEAFF; CDR3nt: TGTGCCAGCAGCCCTATCCCGCTCTCGGGGGCGAACACTGAAGCTTTCTTT; abundance: many; d_gene: NA; j_gene: TRBJ1-1; v_gene: TRBV12-3/TRBV12-4; len: 17
CDR3aa: CASSLAGTGGDYGYTF; CDR3nt: TGTGCCAGCAGTCTTGCCGGGACAGGGGGGGACTATGGCTACACCTTC; abundance: few; d_gene: TRBD1; j_gene: TRBJ1-2; v_gene: TRBV12-3/TRBV12-4; len: 16
CDR3aa: CAWRDRGDSAGANVLTF; CDR3nt: TGTGCCTGGAGGGACAGGGGCGATTCTGCTGGGGCCAACGTCCTGACTTTC; abundance: once; d_gene: TRBD1; j_gene: TRBJ2-6; v_gene: TRBV30; len: 17
CDR3aa: CRGLGQGAQPQHF; CDR3nt: TGCAGGGGGCTGGGACAGGGGGCTCAGCCCCAGCATTTT; abundance: NA; d_gene: TRBD1; j_gene: TRBJ1-5; v_gene: TRBV20-1; len: 13
CDR3aa: CASSPITGELFF; CDR3nt: TGTGCCAGCAGCCCGATTACCGGGGAGCTGTTTTTT; abundance: NA; d_gene: NA; j_gene: TRBJ2-2; v_gene: TRBV3-1; len: 12
CDR3aa: CASSPQGYPNYGYTF; CDR3nt: TGTGCCAGCAGCCCGCAGGGTTACCCTAACTATGGCTACACCTTC; abundance: few; d_gene: NA; j_gene: TRBJ1-2; v_gene: TRBV7-2; len: 15
CDR3aa: CSAMGTSGKEPLQETQYF; CDR3nt: TGCAGTGCCATGGGGACTAGCGGGAAGGAGCCCCTACAAGAGACCCAGTACTTC; abundance: few; d_gene: TRBD2; j_gene: TRBJ2-5; v_gene: TRBV20-1; len: 18
CDR3aa: CASSKYRVGYTF; CDR3nt: TGTGCCAGTAGTAAATACAGGGTCGGCTACACCTTC; abundance: NA; d_gene: NA; j_gene: TRBJ1-2; v_gene: TRBV19; len: 12
CDR3aa: CASSRDEVAYEQYF; CDR3nt: TGTGCCAGCAGCCGAGACGAGGTGGCCTACGAGCAGTACTTC; abundance: many; d_gene: NA; j_gene: TRBJ2-7; v_gene: TRBV6-2/TRBV6-3; len: 14
CDR3aa: CASRPPGQVSGVSYNEQFF; CDR3nt: TGTGCCAGCAGGCCGCCGGGACAGGTGTCTGGGGTCTCCTACAATGAGCAGTTCTTC; abundance: NA; d_gene: TRBD1; j_gene: TRBJ2-1; v_gene: TRBV2; len: 19
CDR3aa: CASSGGGGPDYEQYF; CDR3nt: TGTGCCAGCAGTGGGGGGGGCGGCCCAGACTACGAGCAGTACTTC; abundance: once; d_gene: NA; j_gene: TRBJ2-7; v_gene: TRBV12-3/TRBV12-4; len: 15
CDR3aa: CSVNGGYGTEAFF; CDR3nt: TGCAGCGTAAATGGGGGGTACGGCACTGAAGCTTTCTTT; abundance: NA; d_gene: NA; j_gene: TRBJ1-1; v_gene: TRBV29-1; len: 13
CDR3aa: CATSLAGNTIYF; CDR3nt: TGTGCCACCAGCCTCGCCGGGAACACCATATATTTT; abundance: many; d_gene: NA; j_gene: TRBJ1-3; v_gene: TRBV15; len: 12
CDR3aa: CASSFEPGPNQPQHF; CDR3nt: TGTGCCAGCAGTTTCGAGCCGGGACCCAATCAGCCCCAGCATTTT; abundance: many; d_gene: NA; j_gene: TRBJ1-5; v_gene: TRBV6-1; len: 15
CDR3aa: CASRVRTAYNSPLHF; CDR3nt: TGTGCCAGCAGAGTCCGGACAGCCTATAATTCACCCCTCCACTTT; abundance: NA; d_gene: NA; j_gene: TRBJ1-6; v_gene: TRBV11-2; len: 15
CDR3aa: CASSLVGRQNTEAFF; CDR3nt: TGCGCCAGCAGCTTGGTAGGACGGCAGAACACTGAAGCTTTCTTT; abundance: NA; d_gene: NA; j_gene: TRBJ1-1; v_gene: TRBV5-1; len: 15
CDR3aa: CASSYALGLAGVSGQFF; CDR3nt: TGTGCCAGCAGTTATGCCCTGGGACTAGCGGGAGTATCGGGGCAGTTCTTC; abundance: NA; d_gene: TRBD2; j_gene: TRBJ2-1; v_gene: TRBV6-5; len: 17
CDR3aa: CSATTGSRGYF; CDR3nt: TGCAGTGCCACGACAGGCTCAAGGGGGTATTTT; abundance: few; d_gene: NA; j_gene: TRBJ2-3; v_gene: TRBV20-1; len: 11
CDR3aa: CASSNRDRGHTNEKLFF; CDR3nt: TGTGCCAGCAGTAACCGGGACAGGGGGCACACTAATGAAAAACTGTTTTTT; abundance: NA; d_gene: TRBD1; j_gene: TRBJ1-4; v_gene: TRBV27; len: 17
CDR3aa: CASILGMTGELFF; CDR3nt: TGTGCCAGTATCTTGGGGATGACCGGGGAGCTGTTTTTT; abundance: few; d_gene: NA; j_gene: TRBJ2-2; v_gene: TRBV19; len: 13
CDR3aa: CASSPDGSSYNSPLHF; CDR3nt: TGTGCCAGCAGCCCGGACGGGAGCTCCTATAATTCACCCCTCCACTTT; abundance: many; d_gene: NA; j_gene: TRBJ1-6; v_gene: TRBV2; len: 16
CDR3aa: CASRGTSGTSRVGAVEQYF; CDR3nt: TGTGCCAGCAGGGGGACTAGCGGGACCTCCAGGGTCGGTGCGGTCGAGCAGTACTTC; abundance: NA; d_gene: TRBD2; j_gene: TRBJ2-7; v_gene: TRBV6-2/TRBV6-3; len: 19
CDR3aa: CASSHFQGGYTF; CDR3nt: TGTGCCAGTAGTCACTTCCAGGGGGGCTACACCTTC; abundance: few; d_gene: NA; j_gene: TRBJ1-2; v_gene: TRBV19; len: 12
CDR3aa: CASSLSTGVEETQYF; CDR3nt: TGTGCCAGCAGTTTGTCTACAGGGGTGGAAGAGACCCAGTACTTC; abundance: many; d_gene: TRBD1; j_gene: TRBJ2-5; v_gene: TRBV28; len: 15
CDR3aa: CATSGRGANYGYTF; CDR3nt: TGTGCCACCAGTGGAAGGGGAGCAAACTATGGCTACACCTTC; abundance: few; d_gene: NA; j_gene: TRBJ1-2; v_gene: TRBV24-1; len: 14
CDR3aa: CAWSEGRDYGYTF; CDR3nt: TGTGCCTGGAGTGAGGGAAGGGACTATGGCTACACCTTC; abundance: few; d_gene: NA; j_gene: TRBJ1-2; v_gene: TRBV30; len: 13
CDR3aa: CASSLQGQGVTEAFF; CDR3nt: TGTGCCAGCAGCCTCCAAGGACAGGGAGTTACTGAAGCTTTCTTT; abundance: many; d_gene: TRBD1; j_gene: TRBJ1-1; v_gene: TRBV2; len: 15